This TCR beta chain comes out of a study of blood T cell repertoires in COVID-19 (dated by TCRdb to 2018 to 2021). Context from the whole study: Collaborator samples came from the United States, Italy and Spain and covered acute and convalescent phases of COVID-19. Where available, HLA class I and class II types were taken from metadata supplied by the sample provider and were not determined by assay-based typing. The prospective study material was composed of cDNA or gDNA derived from T cells, B-cell-depleted T cells, or PBMCs. Subjects who had been exposed to COVID-19, were actively infected with it, or had recovered from it provided the deeply sampled blood TCRbeta repertoires that made up the dataset. Nearly every sample came with metadata listing a de-identified subject ID, COVID-19 status, age in years and sex. The repertoires were made available in a free public database intended to serve as a resource for research on the immune response to SARS-CoV-2. The samples were drawn from two sources: the first 160 participants of the ongoing ImmuneRACE study, and 950 to 1,500 subjects contributed by 6 global collaborators.

CDR1 is given as MNHNY and CDR2 as SVGAGI, both from the germline V gene (reference sequence). Its CDR3 holds 14 amino acids, cysteine through phenylalanine. The sequence is cut down to CDR3 DNA, 42 bases in frame from base 1. Deletion took 9 bases off V and 0 bases off J, with a span of 12 bases between the germline ends. On this clone itself: Its antigen is not yet known. Qualities for individual bases were not recorded, and no much larger clone is one base off.

TCRbeta CDR3 regions were amplified from genomic DNA using the immunoSEQ Assay, a bias-controlled multiplex PCR. As for the authors' bioinformatics: The number of nucleated cells in each sample was estimated from the amplification of reference gene primers within the assay. Sequence reads were collapsed and filtered to measure the absolute abundance of every unique TCRbeta CDR3 rearrangement. For each sample, productive Simpson clonality was calculated as the square root of Simpson's diversity index over productive rearrangements. TCRdb carries this immuneACCESS record with in-frame sequences only. Its versions omit some clonotypes, under half of them owing to an unresolved V gene in the studies checked, with the rest unexplained. D and trimming were read from the DNA, whereas the V and J calls and clone size are those reported in that table. A total of about 100,000 clones appear in this sample, about nine tenths of them only once. The ten largest clonotypes hold roughly 2.5% of the sample.

Collaborating institutions collected whole blood in K2EDTA tubes following their own protocols. Collaborator samples were shipped for TCRbeta analysis as frozen whole blood, isolated PBMCs, or DNA extracted from either sample type. Overall results and qualifications from the work: The quantity of clinical and demographic metadata differed by source and by participant and was supplied without curation.

The sequence was obtained from a human donor in a cohort sampled during active COVID-19. Rearrangement joined TRBV6-6 to TRBJ1-5; TRBD1 might be the D gene, on 6 matching bases. The specimen sequenced was peripheral blood. The CDR3 protein: CASRTVYSNQPQHF. Read as DNA, the sequence is TGTGCCAGTAGGACAGTTTATAGCAATCAGCCCCAGCATTTT.